The 28 T cell receptor beta chains presented below share a single source sample, sequenced in a study of blood T cell repertoires in COVID-19. The protocol was immunoSEQ multiplex PCR, while the TCRdb copy is restricted to in-frame clones and leaves out a portion. The table shows some 210,000 clones, with around 86% occurring only once. The source material was PBMCs or T cells enriched from blood (not recorded which). The receptors were gathered from a woman between 45 and 60 years old with acute COVID-19.

The genes are TRBV4-3 and TRBJ2-3; D might be TRBD2 (6 bases). The germline V gene encodes CDR1 LGHNA and CDR2 YSLEER. This CDR3 is built from 15 residues. Deletions cut 0 bases from V and 3 bases from J, with 10 bases between. This CDR3 is CASSQEIRGTDTQYF. The CDR3 DNA sequence: TGCGCCAGCAGCCAAGAAATCCGGGGGACAGATACGCAGTATTTT.

The genes are TRBV10-1 and TRBJ1-3; the D is unclear. The ends were cut back, 9 bases at V and 2 bases at J, with 5 bases in the middle. The germline V gene encodes CDR1 WNHNN and CDR2 SYGVQD (reference sequence). This CDR3 spans 11 amino acids. The CDR3 nucleotides read TGCGCCAGACAAACTGGAAACACCATATATTTT. This gives the protein CARQTGNTIYF.

There are a few counts of this clone. The chain joins TRBV28 to TRBJ1-4; 8 nucleotides match TRBD1. The germline V gene has CDR1 MDHEN and CDR2 SYDVKM. The CDR3 is 14 amino acids. V shed 7 bases and J 3 bases; nucleotides not matched to a gene: 4. As DNA, the CDR3 is TGTGCCAGCACCCAGGGGGCCTCTAATGAAAAACTGTTTTTT. Translating gives CASTQGASNEKLFF.

The chain joins TRBV2 to TRBJ2-3; 11 bases fit TRBD2. CDR1 and CDR2 (germline): SNHLY, FYNNEI. J was trimmed by 5 bases and V by 6 bases; bases with no gene match: 7. The CDR3 contains 15 residues. The CDR3 region is CASRETSGGGDTQYF. The CDR3 DNA is TGTGCCAGCAGGGAAACTAGCGGGGGAGGAGATACGCAGTATTTT.

The chain is built from TRBV5-4 and TRBJ1-1, with a weak D call TRBD1 (6 bases). Per the germline V gene, CDR1 is SGHNT and CDR2 is YYREEE (reference sequence). The CDR3 contains 15 residues. Trimming stripped 3 bases from V and 0 bases from J, with 12 bases between. CDR3 nucleotide sequence: TGTGCCAGCAGCTACCCCGGACAGATGAACACTGAAGCTTTCTTT. It translates to CASSYPGQMNTEAFF. Complete variable domain (other parts from reference TRBV5-4 and TRBJ1-1): ETGVTQSPTHLIKTRGQQVTLRCSSQSGHNTVSWYQQALGQGPQFIFQYYREEENGRGNFPPRFSGLQFPNYSSELNVNALELDDSALYLCASSYPGQMNTEAFFGQGTRLTVV.

J is TRBJ2-7 and V is TRBV7-2; 10 bases fit TRBD1. Germline CDR1 and CDR2: SGHTA and FQGNSA. Trimming took 5 bases from V and 11 from J; bases not matched to a gene: 12. The CDR3 spans 14 residues. DNA of the CDR3: TGTGCCAGCAGCAGGGGACAGGGGATAGCTTCGAAGTACTTC. Protein sequence: CASSRGQGIASKYF.

The rearrangement uses TRBV9 and TRBJ2-6; D is possibly TRBD1 (5 bases). The CDR3 is made up of 16 amino acids. V lost 1 base and J 0 bases, leaving 8 bases between the germline ends. Germline V CDR1 and CDR2: SGDLS, YYNGEE. In nucleotides, the CDR3 is TGTGCCAGCAGCGTACAGGGCTACTCTGGGGCCAACGTCCTGACTTTC. This encodes CASSVQGYSGANVLTF.

This chain connects TRBV9 to TRBJ2-5; 7 bases align to TRBD1. CDR1 SGDLS and CDR2 YYNGEE come from the germline V gene. Germline trimming cut 1 base from V and 3 bases from J; bases unmatched to any gene: 6. There are 15 residues in the CDR3. CDR3 amino acids: CASSVLEGAKETQYF. CDR3 bases: TGTGCCAGCAGCGTACTTGAGGGGGCTAAAGAGACCCAGTACTTC. The complete variable domain, with remaining parts taken from reference TRBV9 and TRBJ2-5, reads DSGVTQTPKHLITATGQRVTLRCSPRSGDLSVYWYQQSLDQGLQFLIQYYNGEERAKGNILERFSAQQFPDLHSELNLSSLELGDSALYFCASSVLEGAKETQYFGPGTRLLVL.

The chain couples TRBV6-2 or TRBV6-3 to TRBJ1-2; the match to TRBD1 covers 7 bases. This CDR3 comprises 19 residues. V lost 4 bases, J lost 2 bases, and 19 bases stayed unmatched. CDR1 is MNHEY, CDR2 SVGEGT, per germline. CDR3 in amino acids: CASSSSRGRGSLTNYGYTF. Here the CDR3 DNA reads TGTGCCAGCAGTTCATCCCGAGGCAGGGGGTCCCTTACGAACTATGGCTACACCTTC.

This sequence joins TRBV6-5 and TRBJ2-7, with D tentatively TRBD1 (6 bases). The CDR3 covers 15 residues. Germline assignment: CDR1 MNHEY and CDR2 SVGAGI. Trimming took off 4 bases at V and 0 bases at J, with 13 bases between the two ends. CDR3 nucleotides: TGTGCCAGCAGTTCTCGTGGGACAAGCTCCTACGAGCAGTACTTC. Translation: CASSSRGTSSYEQYF.

J is TRBJ2-1 and V is TRBV9; no definite D call. The CDR3 has 17 residues. The germline CDR1 and CDR2 sequences are SGDLS and YYNGEE. Deletions cut 4 bases from V and 0 bases from J, with 17 bases between. The CDR3: CASSTRPQASSYNEQFF. CDR3 DNA: TGTGCCAGCAGCACCCGGCCGCAGGCGAGCTCCTACAATGAGCAGTTCTTC.

The V call is TRBV4-1, the J call TRBJ1-5; D gene ambiguous. There are 17 residues in the CDR3. Trimming removed 1 base from V and 5 bases from J, with 18 bases in between. The V gene's germline CDR1 is MGHRA and CDR2 YSYEKL. Here the CDR3 reads CASSQVGTKESDQPQHF. The CDR3 nucleotides read TGCGCCAGCAGCCAAGTCGGTACTAAAGAGTCGGATCAGCCCCAGCATTTT.

This clone was seen more than once but under ten times. The chain joins TRBV4-3 to TRBJ2-7, with TRBD1 as a possible D gene (6 bases). The V end lost 0 bases, the J end lost 3 bases, and 12 bases lay between the germline ends. The CDR3 is 15 residues long. The V gene's germline CDR1 is LGHNA and CDR2 YSLEER. The chain's CDR3 is CASSQDSGEIYEQYF. The CDR3, as DNA: TGCGCCAGCAGCCAAGATTCAGGGGAAATCTACGAGCAGTACTTC.

The chain employs TRBV27 and TRBJ1-2; D remains unclear. The CDR3 loop spans 14 amino acids. V was clipped by 3 bases and J by 2 bases, with 10 bases between them. Germline assignment: CDR1 MNHEY and CDR2 SMNVEV (reference sequence). The chain's CDR3 is CASSFRTSNYGYTF. Here the CDR3 DNA reads TGTGCCAGCAGTTTCCGGACTTCCAACTATGGCTACACCTTC.

The chain links TRBV25-1 to TRBJ2-6, with D unresolved. The V and J ends lost 6 bases and 1 base respectively, with 4 bases between them. This CDR3 region has 13 residues. Germline CDR1 is MGHDK and CDR2 is SYGVNS. This chain's CDR3 is CASSLSGANVLTF. CDR3 sequence (DNA): TGTGCCAGCAGCTTGTCTGGGGCCAACGTCCTGACTTTC.

The chain carries TRBV5-8 and TRBJ1-5, with D perhaps matching TRBD1 (6 bases). V lost 0 bases to trimming and J lost 3 bases, with 7 bases between them. This CDR3 spans 14 amino acids. Germline loops: CDR1 SGHTS, CDR2 YDEGEE. The DNA for the CDR3 is TGTGCCAGCAGCTTGGGGACAGTCAATCAGCCCCAGCATTTT. Translation: CASSLGTVNQPQHF.

V gene TRBV30 combines with J gene TRBJ1-2; perhaps TRBD1 as D (6 bases). The germline V and J ends were trimmed by 1 base and 5 bases, with 26 bases remaining between them. The germline CDR1 and CDR2 sequences are GTSNPN and SVGIG (reference sequence). This CDR3 has 18 residues. Written as DNA, the CDR3 is TGTGCCTGGAGTGCGTTGACCAGGGGAAGAGGTGGCTGGTATGGCTACACCTTC. Protein: CAWSALTRGRGGWYGYTF. Combining the CDR3 with reference TRBV30 and TRBJ1-2 gives the whole variable domain SQTIHQWPATLVQPVGSPLSLECTVEGTSNPNLYWYRQAAGRGLQLLFYSVGIGQISSEVPQNLSASRPQDRQFILSSKKLLLSDSGFYLCAWSALTRGRGGWYGYTFGSGTRLTVV.

J is TRBJ1-2 and V is TRBV11-2, with 9 nucleotides matching TRBD1. CDR1 is SGHAT and CDR2 is FQNNGV in the germline V gene. CDR3 size: 15 residues. Germline trimming cut 5 bases from V and 5 bases from J; bases unmatched to any gene: 9. CDR3 bases: TGTGCCAGCAGCACCCGGGACAGGGTATCGTATGGCTACACCTTC. Translated: CASSTRDRVSYGYTF.

V gene TRBV19 combines with J gene TRBJ2-7; D ambiguous. The V gene lost 3 bases and the J gene lost 6 bases, with 12 bases spanning the gap. CDR1 and CDR2 from the germline V gene are LNHDA and SQIVND (reference sequence). There are 13 residues in the CDR3. CDR3 loop: CASSIAPFGEQYF. In nucleotides, the CDR3 is TGTGCCAGTAGTATCGCTCCTTTCGGCGAGCAGTACTTC.

The chain joins TRBV6-2 or TRBV6-3 to TRBJ2-7; no firm D call. Germline V gene data show CDR1 as MNHEY and CDR2 as SVGEGT. V lost 1 base, J lost 5 bases, and 3 bases lay in between. The CDR3 sequence is 11 residues long. Here the CDR3 reads CASSYFNEQYF. The DNA for the CDR3 is TGTGCCAGCAGTTACTTCAACGAGCAGTACTTC.

The chain has TRBV19 and TRBJ2-7, with a tentative D call TRBD2 (5 bases). V was trimmed by 5 bases and J by 0 bases, leaving 17 bases between them. This CDR3 has 16 residues. Germline assignment: CDR1 LNHDA and CDR2 SQIVND (reference sequence). CDR3 DNA sequence: TGTGCCAGTAGTGGGGAGTCGTTAAGCGCCTCCTACGAGCAGTACTTC. Its translation: CASSGESLSASYEQYF.

The rearrangement uses TRBV7-2 and TRBJ1-4; D gene unclear. The V gene's germline CDR1 is SGHTA and CDR2 FQGNSA. The CDR3 runs 14 residues. Trimming stripped 5 bases from V and 8 bases from J, with 15 bases between. This CDR3 reads CASSPKTGSEKLFF. For the CDR3, the DNA is TGTGCCAGCAGCCCCAAAACGGGAAGCGAAAAACTGTTTTTT.

As regards this clone: The sample holds other DNA sequences that translate to the same CDR3. The CDR3 DNA is TGTGCCAGCAGTTACGGGGGGGCAGATACGCAGTATTTT. Protein product: CASSYGGADTQYF. The chain uses TRBV6-5 and TRBJ2-3; TRBD2 matches at 7 bases. Germline V gene sequence: CDR1 MNHEY, CDR2 SVGAGI. The CDR3 loop spans 13 amino acids. The V segment lost 2 bases and the J segment 4 bases; nucleotides outside the gene matches: 0.

The chain links TRBV24-1 to TRBJ2-5; 7 nucleotides align to TRBD2. Per germline, CDR1 KGHDR and CDR2 SFDVKD. This CDR3 has 15 amino acids. V shed 3 bases and J 3 bases; nucleotides not matched to a gene: 6. The chain's CDR3 is CATSDPTSHEETQYF. In DNA, the CDR3 is TGTGCCACCAGTGATCCGACTAGCCACGAAGAGACCCAGTACTTC.

The V gene is TRBV11-3, the J gene TRBJ2-3; TRBD1 aligns across 8 bases. V dropped 5 bases and J dropped 2; count of bases not matched to a gene: 6. CDR1 is SGHNT and CDR2 is YENEEA in the germline V gene. CDR3 length: 15 residues. The CDR3: CASSLTRGPTDTQYF. The CDR3 DNA follows: TGTGCCAGCAGCCTTACCAGGGGGCCCACAGATACGCAGTATTTT.

A single count supports this clone. The genes are TRBV2 and TRBJ2-5; TRBD1 matches 8 bases. V lost 6 bases and J lost 7; bases outside the gene matches: 7. The CDR3 totals 13 residues. Per the germline V gene, CDR1 is SNHLY and CDR2 is FYNNEI. CDR3: CASRAGTGLTQYF. The CDR3 DNA is TGTGCCAGCAGGGCCGGGACAGGCTTGACCCAGTACTTC.

The chain employs TRBV5-1 and TRBJ1-4; D unclear. Germline CDR1 reads SGHRS; CDR2 reads YFSETQ. The CDR3 spans 16 residues. Trimming cost V 0 bases and J 0 bases, with 9 bases left between them. The CDR3 DNA is TGCGCCAGCAGCTTGGCCGGTTCGACAACTAATGAAAAACTGTTTTTT. It encodes CASSLAGSTTNEKLFF. Full variable domain (rest looked up from reference TRBV5-1 and TRBJ1-4): KAGVTQTPRYLIKTRGQQVTLSCSPISGHRSVSWYQQTPGQGLQFLFEYFSETQRNKGNFPGRFSGRQFSNSRSEMNVSTLELGDSALYLCASSLAGSTTNEKLFFGSGTQLSVL.

The V gene is TRBV4-1, the J gene TRBJ1-5; D perhaps matches TRBD1 (5 bases). The CDR3 extends over 16 amino acids. Germline assignment: CDR1 MGHRA and CDR2 YSYEKL. V was trimmed by 0 bases and J by 2 bases, leaving 11 bases between them. The CDR3 protein is CASSQDRGYGNQPQHF. The CDR3 nucleotides are TGCGCCAGCAGCCAAGATCGGGGGTACGGCAATCAGCCCCAGCATTTT.